These 21 T cell receptor beta chains were sequenced from one sample in a study of cytomegalovirus exposure and HLA in healthy donors. Amplification used 60 Vbeta primers and 13 Jbeta primers. Profiling relied on immunoSEQ multiplex PCR, and the TCRdb table lists in-frame clones only, not all of them. The table records some 140,000 clones, roughly 85% of them present only once. Sequences were obtained from PBMCs. Receptors were obtained from a middle-aged man in good health and CMV-seropositive.

This clone was detected only a few times. The chain is built from TRBV14 and TRBJ2-7; D remains ambiguous. V was pared by 1 base and J by 0 bases, with 7 bases between. The V gene's germline CDR1 is SGHDN and CDR2 FVKESK. The CDR3 is 14 amino acids. The CDR3 nucleotides read TGTGCCAGCAGCCAAGTACGGAGCTCCTACGAGCAGTACTTC. Its protein product is CASSQVRSSYEQYF.

The gene calls are TRBV6-1 and TRBJ1-3; D is unresolved. Between the trimmed V and J ends, which lost 9 bases and 0 bases, there was a span of 12 bases. This CDR3 region has 14 residues. CDR1 MNHNS and CDR2 SASEGT come from the germline V gene. As DNA, the CDR3 is TGTGCCAGTTCGCCTAAAAACTCTGGAAACACCATATATTTT. Residues: CASSPKNSGNTIYF.

This clone was counted a single time. The J gene is TRBJ2-7, the V gene TRBV19; 11 bases align to TRBD2. The V gene's germline CDR1 is LNHDA and CDR2 SQIVND (reference sequence). This CDR3 has 17 amino acids. J gave up 1 base and V 6 bases, and 11 bases lay outside the gene matches. The CDR3 DNA reads as TGTGCCAGTAGCTCGAGGGCGGGACTAGCGGATTCCTACGAGCAGTACTTC. This encodes CASSSRAGLADSYEQYF.

The chain combines TRBV30 with TRBJ2-3, with 7 bases lining up with TRBD2. The length of the CDR3 is 16 residues. Germline V CDR1 and CDR2: GTSNPN, SVGIG (reference sequence). V shed 2 bases, J shed 5 bases, and the junction held 13 bases outside the gene matches. This CDR3 is CAWSPMGGSSGDTQYF. CDR3 nucleotide sequence: TGTGCCTGGAGTCCGATGGGCGGGAGTTCAGGAGATACGCAGTATTTT.

The chain has TRBV6-1 and TRBJ2-7, with 7 bases identical to TRBD2. The germline CDR1 and CDR2 sequences are MNHNS and SASEGT. V shed 2 bases, J shed 3 bases, and the junction held 10 bases outside the gene matches. This CDR3 contains 16 residues. The CDR3 nucleotides are TGTGCCAGCAGTGAACGAAGCGGGGTGGAGGGCTACGAGCAGTACTTC. Residues: CASSERSGVEGYEQYF.

To note about this clone: Other nucleotide sequences from this sample produce the same CDR3. The chain joins TRBV19 to TRBJ1-1; 7 bases map to TRBD1. Trimming cost V 5 bases and J 1 base; bases outside gene matches: 1. Germline V gene sequence: CDR1 LNHDA, CDR2 SQIVND (reference sequence). This CDR3 region has 13 residues. As DNA, the CDR3 is TGTGCCAGTAGTGGGACAGCGAACACTGAAGCTTTCTTT. The encoded protein is CASSGTANTEAFF.

In DNA form, the CDR3 reads TGTGCCAGCAGTTTACCCGGGACAGGGTACCGGGCCCAGCATTTT. It codes for CASSLPGTGYRAQHF. The rearrangement uses TRBV28 and TRBJ1-5; 9 nucleotides align to TRBD1. Germline V CDR1 and CDR2: MDHEN, SYDVKM. This CDR3 has 15 residues. Trimming at V came to 2 bases and at J to 11 bases, leaving 10 bases not matched to a gene.

As to this clone: Germline is not matched at one junction end, which may reflect a read error. This chain connects TRBV5-1 to TRBJ1-2, with D hard to call. This CDR3 is built from 14 residues. Germline V gene lookup returns CDR1 SGHRS and CDR2 YFSETQ. The CDR3 here is CASSVTASDYGHTF. The CDR3 DNA reads as TGCGCCAGCAGCGTTACAGCTTCAGACTATGGCCACACCTTC.

The gene calls are TRBV5-1 and TRBJ2-5; possible D gene TRBD1, 5 bases. Germline V gene lookup returns CDR1 SGHRS and CDR2 YFSETQ. The CDR3 covers 14 residues. V dropped 4 bases and J dropped 0 bases, with 10 bases sitting between them. The CDR3 here is CASSRDSYQETQYF. CDR3 DNA sequence: TGCGCCAGCAGCAGAGACAGTTACCAAGAGACCCAGTACTTC.

The chain's CDR3 is CASRIKGQFHGYTF. Here the CDR3 DNA reads TGTGCCAGCAGGATAAAGGGACAGTTCCATGGCTACACCTTC. The chain recombines TRBV28 with TRBJ1-2; 7 positions match TRBD1. The V gene's germline CDR1 is MDHEN and CDR2 SYDVKM. The CDR3 consists of 14 residues. Losses at the gene ends were 6 bases for V and 6 bases for J; bases not matched to a gene: 10.

The J gene is TRBJ1-2, the V gene TRBV30, with D uncertain. The V end lost 1 base, the J end lost 4 bases, and 13 bases lay between the germline ends. From germline, CDR1 is GTSNPN and CDR2 SVGIG (reference sequence). CDR3 length: 14 amino acids. In DNA form, the CDR3 reads TGTGCCTGGAGTGAATCCGGGAGAGGCTATGGCTACACCTTC. Its protein product is CAWSESGRGYGYTF.

V usage is TRBV19 and J usage is TRBJ1-1, with D unresolved. The CDR3 loop spans 17 amino acids. Trimming took 7 bases from V and 0 from J, leaving 21 bases between them. Germline CDR1 is LNHDA and CDR2 is SQIVND (reference sequence). CDR3 DNA: TGTGCCAGTAAAAACTCATGGGCCTTGGGCATGAACACTGAAGCTTTCTTT. It encodes CASKNSWALGMNTEAFF. The variable domain in full, with the rest retrieved from reference TRBV19 and TRBJ1-1, is DGGITQSPKYLFRKEGQNVTLSCEQNLNHDAMYWYRQDPGQGLRLIYYSQIVNDFQKGDIAEGYSVSREKKESFPLTVTSAQKNPTAFYLCASKNSWALGMNTEAFFGQGTRLTVV.

The chain is built from TRBV4-1 and TRBJ2-7; a possible D gene is TRBD2 (5 bases). V lost 0 bases and J 3 bases, leaving 9 bases between the germline ends. Germline loops: CDR1 MGHRA, CDR2 YSYEKL. The CDR3 contains 14 residues. CDR3 nucleotides: TGCGCCAGCAGCCAAGAGTCTAGCATCTACGAGCAGTACTTC. It translates to CASSQESSIYEQYF.

The sample holds a few counts of this clone. This chain joins TRBV4-1 and TRBJ2-4; 11 positions match TRBD2. The CDR3 totals 17 residues. V trimming: 3 bases; J trimming: 0 bases; junction bases outside the gene matches: 4. Per the germline V gene, CDR1 is MGHRA and CDR2 is YSYEKL. The CDR3 nucleotides are TGCGCCAGCAGCCAGACCCTAGCGGGAGGAGCCAAAAACATTCAGTACTTC. Translation: CASSQTLAGGAKNIQYF.

V usage is TRBV13 and J usage is TRBJ1-3; D remains unclear. Germline CDR1 reads PRHDT; CDR2 reads FYEKMQ (reference sequence). V dropped 6 bases and J dropped 1 base, with 10 bases sitting between them. CDR3 size: 14 residues. CDR3 in amino acids: CASRRVGSGNTIYF. The CDR3 nucleotides read TGTGCCAGCAGGAGGGTCGGGTCTGGAAACACCATATATTTT.

The chain couples TRBV5-4 to TRBJ1-1; D is undetermined. Germline CDR1 and CDR2: SGHNT and YYREEE (reference sequence). The CDR3 is 15 amino acids. V dropped 8 bases and J dropped 0 bases, with 17 bases sitting between them. The CDR3 nucleotides read TGTGCCAGTGGAGGGAGGTTTTCCATGAACACTGAAGCTTTCTTT. Amino acids: CASGGRFSMNTEAFF.

This rearrangement joins TRBV28 to TRBJ1-6, with no clear D. The CDR3 covers 11 residues. The germline V and J ends were trimmed by 10 bases and 9 bases, with 10 bases remaining between them. Germline CDR1 is MDHEN and CDR2 is SYDVKM. In DNA, the CDR3 is TGTGCCACCCAGGCGCTTTCACCCCTCCACTTT. Its protein is CATQALSPLHF.

This chain joins TRBV6-1 and TRBJ1-3; D is undetermined. The CDR3 totals 16 residues. V lost 1 base and J 0 bases, leaving 10 bases between the germline ends. Per the germline V gene, CDR1 is MNHNS and CDR2 is SASEGT. The CDR3 region is CASSEGLALSGNTIYF. CDR3 coding DNA: TGTGCCAGCAGTGAAGGACTAGCTCTCTCTGGAAACACCATATATTTT.

This clone came up once. V and J are TRBV9 and TRBJ2-5, with a tentative D call TRBD1 (5 bases). V gave up 0 bases and J gave up 5 bases, with 8 bases separating them. This CDR3 spans 13 amino acids. Germline assignment: CDR1 SGDLS and CDR2 YYNGEE. DNA of the CDR3: TGTGCCAGCAGCGTAGGCAGGGCGGAGACCCAGTACTTC. Amino acid sequence: CASSVGRAETQYF.

This chain uses TRBV9 with TRBJ1-1, with a weak D call TRBD1 (5 bases). The germline gives CDR1 SGDLS, CDR2 YYNGEE. This CDR3 region has 15 residues. With 0 bases removed from V and 1 base from J, the gap between germline ends came to 10 bases. In nucleotides, the CDR3 is TGTGCCAGCAGCGTAGATTACAGGAGGAACACTGAAGCTTTCTTT. Translation: CASSVDYRRNTEAFF.

V and J are TRBV5-1 and TRBJ2-1; 7 nucleotides align to TRBD2. The CDR3 sequence is 14 residues long. J lost 10 bases, V lost 3 bases, and 10 bases had no gene match. CDR1 SGHRS and CDR2 YFSETQ come from the germline V gene. The CDR3 reads CASSSYTASGEQFF. The CDR3 DNA is TGCGCCAGCAGCTCCTACACCGCTAGCGGAGAGCAGTTCTTC.